These 5 T cell receptor beta chains originate from one sample sequenced in a study of T-cell reconstitution after alpha-beta-depleted transplantation in children. A TCRbeta library incorporating unique molecular identifiers was prepared. TCRdb redid the calling of the PCR reads with MiXCR, one entry per CDR3 protein. This table holds tens of thousands of distinct CDR3 sequences, 44% found once. This specimen was PBMCs, mostly from graft donor cells, taken 360 days after TCRalphabeta/CD19-depleted stem cell transplant. Every receptor here comes from a male patient younger than 18 who had a stem cell transplant for acute lymphoblastic leukemia, so the T cells may come from the graft donor.

The table lists this clonotype with a few counts. The chain carries TRBV4-1 and TRBJ1-1; D is possibly TRBD1 (5 bases). Trimming cost V 4 bases and J 0 bases, with 18 bases left between them. Per germline, CDR1 MGHRA and CDR2 YSYEKL. This CDR3 is built from 17 residues. The CDR3 coding sequence is TGCGCCAGCAGCCTATTCCCCCCTCAGGGATTGAACACTGAAGCTTTCTTT. Translated: CASSLFPPQGLNTEAFF.

This clonotype was seen only a few times. The chain employs TRBV28 and TRBJ2-2; D remains ambiguous. V gave up 3 bases and J gave up 1 base, with 9 bases separating them. Germline-derived CDR1 and CDR2 are MDHEN and SYDVKM. This CDR3 region has 15 residues. The CDR3 DNA sequence: TGTGCCAGCAGTTTGACCCAGGAGAACACCGGGGAGCTGTTTTTT. Translating it yields CASSLTQENTGELFF.

This clonotype was found once. The V call is TRBV20-1, the J call TRBJ2-3; D might be TRBD2 (5 bases). CDR3 length equals 16 residues. V lost 0 bases, J lost 0 bases, and 13 bases lay in between. The germline V gene has CDR1 DFQATT and CDR2 SNEGSKA (reference sequence). The CDR3 protein is CSARDLSAHSTDTQYF. Here the CDR3 DNA reads TGCAGTGCTAGAGATCTTAGCGCCCATAGCACAGATACGCAGTATTTT.

V usage is TRBV29-1 and J usage is TRBJ2-7; D might be TRBD1 or TRBD2, each matching 5 bases. This CDR3 is built from 14 residues. V shed 4 bases and J shed 6 bases, with 19 bases lying between them. The germline V gene has CDR1 SQVTM and CDR2 ANQGSEA. CDR3 sequence (DNA): TGCAGCGTTGGTCATGGGGACCTTATCTCCGAGCAGTACTTC. Protein product: CSVGHGDLISEQYF.

A few counts support this clonotype. The rearrangement links TRBV27 to TRBJ2-7, with D possibly being TRBD2 (5 bases). The CDR3 loop spans 13 amino acids. Trimming took 11 bases from V and 3 from J, leaving 17 bases between them. Germline CDR1 and CDR2: MNHEY and SMNVEV (reference sequence). The CDR3 sequence is CAAGPGLDYEQYF. The CDR3 coding sequence is TGTGCCGCCGGGCCCGGACTCGACTACGAGCAGTACTTC.